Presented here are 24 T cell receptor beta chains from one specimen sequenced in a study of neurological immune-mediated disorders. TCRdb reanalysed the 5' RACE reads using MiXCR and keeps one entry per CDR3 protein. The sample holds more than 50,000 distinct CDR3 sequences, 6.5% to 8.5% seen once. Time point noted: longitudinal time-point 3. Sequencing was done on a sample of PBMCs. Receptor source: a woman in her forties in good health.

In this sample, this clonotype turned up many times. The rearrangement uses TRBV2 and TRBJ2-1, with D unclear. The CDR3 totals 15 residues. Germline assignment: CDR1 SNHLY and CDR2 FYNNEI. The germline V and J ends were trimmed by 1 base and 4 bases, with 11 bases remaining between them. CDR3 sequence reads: CASSEGPGSYNEQFF. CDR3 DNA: TGTGCCAGCAGTGAAGGGCCAGGTTCTTACAATGAGCAGTTCTTC.

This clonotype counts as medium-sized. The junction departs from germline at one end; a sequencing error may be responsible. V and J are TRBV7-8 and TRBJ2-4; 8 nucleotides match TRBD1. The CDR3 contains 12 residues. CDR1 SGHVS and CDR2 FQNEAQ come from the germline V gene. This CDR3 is CASSLGQGSADF. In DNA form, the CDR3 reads TGTGCCAGCAGCCTAGGACAGGGATCGGCGGACTTC.

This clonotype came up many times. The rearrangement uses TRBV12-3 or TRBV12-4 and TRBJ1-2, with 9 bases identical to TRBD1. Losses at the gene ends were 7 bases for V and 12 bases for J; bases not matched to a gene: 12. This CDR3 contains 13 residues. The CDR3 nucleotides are TGTGCCAGCACTGAGTCGGGACAGGGACGTAACACCTTC. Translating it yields CASTESGQGRNTF.

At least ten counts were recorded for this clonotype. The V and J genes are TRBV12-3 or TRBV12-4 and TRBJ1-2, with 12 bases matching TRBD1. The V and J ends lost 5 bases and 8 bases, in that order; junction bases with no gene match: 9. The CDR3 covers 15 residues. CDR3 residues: CASSRPGQGARGYTF. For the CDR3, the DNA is TGTGCCAGCAGTCGGCCGGGACAGGGGGCGCGGGGCTACACCTTC.

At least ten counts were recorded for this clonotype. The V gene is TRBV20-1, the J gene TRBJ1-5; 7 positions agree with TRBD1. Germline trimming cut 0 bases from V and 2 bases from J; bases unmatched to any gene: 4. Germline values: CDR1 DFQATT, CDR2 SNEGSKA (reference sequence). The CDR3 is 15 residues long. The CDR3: CSARENRGGNQPQHF. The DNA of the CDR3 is TGCAGTGCTAGAGAAAACAGGGGCGGCAATCAGCCCCAGCATTTT.

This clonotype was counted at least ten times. CDR3 DNA: TGTGCCAGCAGTTACTCCGGACTAGCGAACGAGCAGTACTTC. This sequence encodes CASSYSGLANEQYF. The chain combines TRBV6-6 with TRBJ2-7; 9 bases fit TRBD2. V lost 0 bases to trimming and J lost 5 bases; unmatched junction nucleotides: 2. CDR1 MNHNY and CDR2 SVGAGI come from the germline V gene (reference sequence). This CDR3 has 14 amino acids.

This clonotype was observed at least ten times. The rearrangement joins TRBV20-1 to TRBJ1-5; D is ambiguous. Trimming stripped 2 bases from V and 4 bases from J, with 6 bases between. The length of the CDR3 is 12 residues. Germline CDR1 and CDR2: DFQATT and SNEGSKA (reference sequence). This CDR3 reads CSARKGNQPQHF. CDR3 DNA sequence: TGCAGTGCTAGAAAGGGAAATCAGCCCCAGCATTTT.

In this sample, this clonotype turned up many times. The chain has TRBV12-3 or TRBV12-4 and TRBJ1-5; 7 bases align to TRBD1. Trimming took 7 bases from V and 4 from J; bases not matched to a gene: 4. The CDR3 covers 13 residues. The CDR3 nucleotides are TGTGCCAGCAACAGGGGCGAGAATCAGCCCCAGCATTTT. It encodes CASNRGENQPQHF.

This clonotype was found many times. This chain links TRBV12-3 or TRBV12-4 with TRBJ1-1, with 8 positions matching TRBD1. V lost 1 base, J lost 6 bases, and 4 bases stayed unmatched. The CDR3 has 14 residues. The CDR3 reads CASSLGQGAAEAFF. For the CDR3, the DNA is TGTGCCAGCAGTTTAGGGCAGGGGGCTGCTGAAGCTTTCTTT.

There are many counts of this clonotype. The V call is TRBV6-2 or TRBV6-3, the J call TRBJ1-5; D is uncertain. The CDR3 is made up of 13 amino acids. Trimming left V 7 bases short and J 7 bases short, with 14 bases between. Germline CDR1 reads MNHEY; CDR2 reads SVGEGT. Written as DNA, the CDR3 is TGTGCCAGCAACCCTACCGATAACCAGCCCCAGCATTTT. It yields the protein CASNPTDNQPQHF.

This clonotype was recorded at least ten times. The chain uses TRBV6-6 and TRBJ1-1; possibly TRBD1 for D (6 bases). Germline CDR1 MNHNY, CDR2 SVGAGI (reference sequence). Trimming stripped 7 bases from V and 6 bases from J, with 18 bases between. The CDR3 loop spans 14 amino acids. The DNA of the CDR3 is TGTGCCAGCACCCTAAATAGGGCAGGGGCTGAAGCTTTCTTT. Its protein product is CASTLNRAGAEAFF.

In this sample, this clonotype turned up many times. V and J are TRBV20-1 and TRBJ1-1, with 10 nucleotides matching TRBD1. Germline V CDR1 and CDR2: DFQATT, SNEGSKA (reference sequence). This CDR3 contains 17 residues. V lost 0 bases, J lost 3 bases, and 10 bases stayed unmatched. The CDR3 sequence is CSARDRDRGSLYTEAFF. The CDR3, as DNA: TGCAGTGCTAGAGATCGGGACAGGGGTTCGCTCTACACTGAAGCTTTCTTT.

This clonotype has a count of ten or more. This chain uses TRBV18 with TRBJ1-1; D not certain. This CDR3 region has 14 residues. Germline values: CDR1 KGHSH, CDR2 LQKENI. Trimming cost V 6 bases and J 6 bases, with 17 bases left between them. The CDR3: CASSNRGDGAEAFF. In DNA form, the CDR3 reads TGTGCCAGCTCTAATCGGGGAGATGGGGCTGAAGCTTTCTTT.

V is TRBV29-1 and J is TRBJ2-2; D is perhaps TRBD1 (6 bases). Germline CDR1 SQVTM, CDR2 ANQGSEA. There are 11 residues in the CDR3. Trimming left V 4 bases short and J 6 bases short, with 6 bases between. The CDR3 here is CSVGQAGELFF. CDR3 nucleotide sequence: TGCAGCGTTGGACAGGCCGGGGAGCTGTTTTTT.

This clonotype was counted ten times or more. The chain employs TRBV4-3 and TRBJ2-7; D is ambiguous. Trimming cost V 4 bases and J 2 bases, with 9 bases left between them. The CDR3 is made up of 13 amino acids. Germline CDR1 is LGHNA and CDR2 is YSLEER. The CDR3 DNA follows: TGCGCCAGCAGCCGCAGCGTAACCTACGAGCAGTACTTC. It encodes CASSRSVTYEQYF.

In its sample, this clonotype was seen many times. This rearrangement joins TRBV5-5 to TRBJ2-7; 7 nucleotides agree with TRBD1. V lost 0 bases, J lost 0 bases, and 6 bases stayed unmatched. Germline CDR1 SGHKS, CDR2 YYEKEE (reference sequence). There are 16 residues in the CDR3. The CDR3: CASSLGDRYSSYEQYF. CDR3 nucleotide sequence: TGTGCCAGCAGCTTGGGGGACAGATATAGCTCCTACGAGCAGTACTTC.

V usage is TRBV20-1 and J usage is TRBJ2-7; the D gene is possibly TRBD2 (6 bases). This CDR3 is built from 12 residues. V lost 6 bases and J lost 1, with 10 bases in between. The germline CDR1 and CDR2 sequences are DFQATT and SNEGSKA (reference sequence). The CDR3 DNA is TGCAGTGCGCCGGGGAGGTCCTACGAGCAGTACTTC. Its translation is CSAPGRSYEQYF.

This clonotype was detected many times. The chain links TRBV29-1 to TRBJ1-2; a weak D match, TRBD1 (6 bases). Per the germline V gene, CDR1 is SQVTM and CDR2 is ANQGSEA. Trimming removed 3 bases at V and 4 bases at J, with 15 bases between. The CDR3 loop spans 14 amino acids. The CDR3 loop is CSVDGTTGGYGYTF. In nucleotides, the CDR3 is TGCAGCGTTGATGGGACAACGGGTGGCTATGGCTACACCTTC. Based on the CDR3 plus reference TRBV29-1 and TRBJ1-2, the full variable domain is SAVISQKPSRDICQRGTSLTIQCQVDSQVTMMFWYRQQPGQSLTLIATANQGSEATYESGFVIDKFPISRPNLTFSTLTVSNMSPEDSSIYLCSVDGTTGGYGYTFGSGTRLTVV.

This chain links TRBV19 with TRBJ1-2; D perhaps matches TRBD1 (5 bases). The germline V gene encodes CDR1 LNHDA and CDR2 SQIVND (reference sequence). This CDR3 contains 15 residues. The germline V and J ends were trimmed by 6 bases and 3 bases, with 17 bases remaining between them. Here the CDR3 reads CASSALGGYDYGYTF. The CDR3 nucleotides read TGTGCCAGTAGCGCCCTCGGGGGTTACGACTATGGCTACACCTTC. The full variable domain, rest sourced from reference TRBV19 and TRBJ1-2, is DGGITQSPKYLFRKEGQNVTLSCEQNLNHDAMYWYRQDPGQGLRLIYYSQIVNDFQKGDIAEGYSVSREKKESFPLTVTSAQKNPTAFYLCASSALGGYDYGYTFGSGTRLTVV.

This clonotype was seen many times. The DNA for the CDR3 is TGTGCCACCAGCAGAGGGGACTCAAACCGTAATGAAAAACTGTTTTTT. Protein sequence: CATSRGDSNRNEKLFF. This rearrangement joins TRBV15 to TRBJ1-4, with D perhaps matching TRBD1 (5 bases). The germline CDR1 and CDR2 sequences are LNHNV and YYDKDF (reference sequence). Trimming pared 1 base from V and 4 bases from J, leaving 13 bases between. This CDR3 is built from 16 residues.

CDR3 region: CASSALAGGEAFF. CDR3 DNA: TGTGCCAGCAGTGCCCTAGCGGGAGGTGAAGCTTTCTTT. The chain combines TRBV28 with TRBJ1-1; D gene unclear. CDR1 and CDR2 (germline): MDHEN, SYDVKM. This CDR3 contains 13 residues. Trimming pared 5 bases from V and 7 bases from J, leaving 14 bases between.

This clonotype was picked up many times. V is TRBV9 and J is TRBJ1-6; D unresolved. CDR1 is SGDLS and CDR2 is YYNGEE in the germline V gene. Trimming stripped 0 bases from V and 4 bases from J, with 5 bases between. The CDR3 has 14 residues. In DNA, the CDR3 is TGTGCCAGCAGCGTAGAGGGTTATAATTCACCCCTCCACTTT. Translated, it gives CASSVEGYNSPLHF.

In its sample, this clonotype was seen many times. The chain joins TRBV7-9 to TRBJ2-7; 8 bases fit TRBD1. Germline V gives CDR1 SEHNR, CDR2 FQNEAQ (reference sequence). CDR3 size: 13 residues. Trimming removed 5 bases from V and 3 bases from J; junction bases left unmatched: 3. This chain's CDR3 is CASSRDRSYEQYF. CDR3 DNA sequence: TGTGCCAGCAGCCGGGACAGGAGCTACGAGCAGTACTTC.

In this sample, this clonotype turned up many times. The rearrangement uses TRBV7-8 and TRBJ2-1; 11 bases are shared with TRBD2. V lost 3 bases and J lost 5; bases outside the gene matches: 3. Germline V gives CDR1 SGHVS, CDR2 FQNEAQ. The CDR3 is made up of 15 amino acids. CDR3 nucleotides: TGTGCCAGCAGCTTGGGACTAGCGGTCAACAATGAGCAGTTCTTC. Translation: CASSLGLAVNNEQFF.